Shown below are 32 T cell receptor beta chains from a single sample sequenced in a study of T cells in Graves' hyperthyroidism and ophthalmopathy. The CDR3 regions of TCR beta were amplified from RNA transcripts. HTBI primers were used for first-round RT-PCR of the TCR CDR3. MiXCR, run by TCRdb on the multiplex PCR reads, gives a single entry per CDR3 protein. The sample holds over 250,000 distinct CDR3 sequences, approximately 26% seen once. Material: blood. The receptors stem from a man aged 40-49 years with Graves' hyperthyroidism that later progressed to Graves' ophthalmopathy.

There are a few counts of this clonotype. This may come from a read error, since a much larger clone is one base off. The DNA of the CDR3 is TGTGCCAGTAGTCCGAGCGGAGCAGCCTGCGAGCAGTACTTC. Translated, it gives CASSPSGAACEQYF. The genes are TRBV19 and TRBJ2-7, with D perhaps TRBD2 (5 bases). Germline-derived CDR1 and CDR2 are LNHDA and SQIVND (reference sequence). The V and J ends lost 5 bases and 6 bases respectively, with 17 bases between them. The CDR3 runs to 14 residues.

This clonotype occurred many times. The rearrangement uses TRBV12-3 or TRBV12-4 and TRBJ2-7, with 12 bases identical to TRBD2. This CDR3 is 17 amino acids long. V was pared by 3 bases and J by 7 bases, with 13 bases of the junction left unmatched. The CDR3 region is CASSFPTSGRSWGEQYF. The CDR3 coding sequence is TGTGCCAGCAGTTTTCCCACTAGCGGGAGGTCCTGGGGAGAGCAGTACTTC.

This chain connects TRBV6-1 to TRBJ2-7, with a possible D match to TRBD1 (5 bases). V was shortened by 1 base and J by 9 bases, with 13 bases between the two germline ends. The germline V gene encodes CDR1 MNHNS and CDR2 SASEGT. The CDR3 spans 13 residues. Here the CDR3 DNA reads TGTGCCAGCAGTGAAGTACAGGACGGACGGCAGTACTTC. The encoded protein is CASSEVQDGRQYF.

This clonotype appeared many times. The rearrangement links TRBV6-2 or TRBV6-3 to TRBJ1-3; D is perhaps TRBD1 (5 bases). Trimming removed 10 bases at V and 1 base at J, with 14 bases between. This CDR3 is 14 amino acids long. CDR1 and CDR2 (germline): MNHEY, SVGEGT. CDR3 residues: CATRALTSGNTIYF. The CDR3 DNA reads TGTGCCACCAGGGCACTCACTTCTGGAAACACCATATATTTT.

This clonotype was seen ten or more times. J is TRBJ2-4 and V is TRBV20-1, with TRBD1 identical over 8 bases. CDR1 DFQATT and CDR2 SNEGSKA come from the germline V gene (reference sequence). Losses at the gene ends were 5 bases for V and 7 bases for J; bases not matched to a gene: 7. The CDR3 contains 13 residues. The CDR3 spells CSARRDRGNIQYF. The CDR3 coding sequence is TGCAGTGCTCGACGAGACAGGGGCAACATTCAGTACTTC.

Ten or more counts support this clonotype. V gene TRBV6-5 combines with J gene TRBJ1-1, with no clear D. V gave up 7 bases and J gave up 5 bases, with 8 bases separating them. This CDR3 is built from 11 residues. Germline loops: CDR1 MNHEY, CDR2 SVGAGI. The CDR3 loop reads CASTRGTEAFF. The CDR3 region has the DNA TGTGCCAGCACCCGGGGTACTGAAGCTTTCTTT.

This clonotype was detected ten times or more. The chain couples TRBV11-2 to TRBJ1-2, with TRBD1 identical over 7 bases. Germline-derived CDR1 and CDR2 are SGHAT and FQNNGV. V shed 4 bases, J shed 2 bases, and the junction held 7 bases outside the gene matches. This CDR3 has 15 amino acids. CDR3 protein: CASSSRQGGNYGYTF. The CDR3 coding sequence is TGTGCCAGCAGCTCCAGACAGGGAGGCAACTATGGCTACACCTTC.

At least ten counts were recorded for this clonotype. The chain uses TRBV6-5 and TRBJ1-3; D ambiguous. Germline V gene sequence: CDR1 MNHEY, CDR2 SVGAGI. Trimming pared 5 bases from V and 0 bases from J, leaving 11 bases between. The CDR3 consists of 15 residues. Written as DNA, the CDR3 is TGTGCCAGCAGTCTCCGGACGGCCTCTGGAAACACCATATATTTT. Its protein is CASSLRTASGNTIYF.

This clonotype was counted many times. The CDR3 loop reads CASSYYLGQDYGYTF. The CDR3 region has the DNA TGTGCCAGCAGTTACTACCTCGGACAGGACTATGGCTACACCTTC. This sequence joins TRBV6-5 and TRBJ1-2; 7 nucleotides line up with TRBD1. The CDR3 is made up of 15 amino acids. Looked up from germline, CDR1 is MNHEY and CDR2 is SVGAGI. V was clipped by 1 base and J by 3 bases; unmatched bases: 5.

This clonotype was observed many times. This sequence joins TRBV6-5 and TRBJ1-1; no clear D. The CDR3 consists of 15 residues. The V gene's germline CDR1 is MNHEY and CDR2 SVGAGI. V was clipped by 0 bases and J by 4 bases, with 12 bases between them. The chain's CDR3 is CASSYSTVGTTEAFF. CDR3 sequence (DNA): TGTGCCAGCAGTTACTCGACGGTGGGTACCACTGAAGCTTTCTTT.

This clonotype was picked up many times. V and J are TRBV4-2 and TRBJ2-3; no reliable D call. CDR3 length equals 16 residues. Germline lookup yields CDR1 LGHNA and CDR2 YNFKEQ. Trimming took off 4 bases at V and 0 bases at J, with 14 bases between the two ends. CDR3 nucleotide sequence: TGTGCCAGCAGCCTAGACACGGCTAGGAGCACAGATACGCAGTATTTT. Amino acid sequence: CASSLDTARSTDTQYF.

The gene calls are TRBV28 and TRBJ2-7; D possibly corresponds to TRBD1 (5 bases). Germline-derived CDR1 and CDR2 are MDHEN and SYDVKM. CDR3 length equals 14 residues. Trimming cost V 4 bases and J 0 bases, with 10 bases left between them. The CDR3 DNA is TGTGCCAGCAGTTCGGGCGACAGCTCCTACGAGCAGTACTTC. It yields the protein CASSSGDSSYEQYF.

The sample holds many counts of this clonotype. The CDR3 sequence is CASQSDGGAKTQYF. The CDR3 DNA follows: TGTGCCAGCCAAAGCGACGGGGGCGCAAAGACCCAGTACTTC. The V gene is TRBV27, the J gene TRBJ2-5, with D perhaps given as TRBD1 or TRBD2 (6 bases each). The CDR3 totals 14 residues. Trimming shortened V by 8 bases and J by 6 bases, and 19 bases separated the two germline ends. Per the germline V gene, CDR1 is MNHEY and CDR2 is SMNVEV (reference sequence).

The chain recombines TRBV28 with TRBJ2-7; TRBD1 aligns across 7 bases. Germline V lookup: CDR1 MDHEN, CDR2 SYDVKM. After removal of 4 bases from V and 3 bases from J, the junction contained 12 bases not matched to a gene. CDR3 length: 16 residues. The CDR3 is CASSSLGQVLIYEQYF. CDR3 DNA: TGTGCCAGCAGTTCCCTTGGACAGGTTTTGATCTACGAGCAGTACTTC.

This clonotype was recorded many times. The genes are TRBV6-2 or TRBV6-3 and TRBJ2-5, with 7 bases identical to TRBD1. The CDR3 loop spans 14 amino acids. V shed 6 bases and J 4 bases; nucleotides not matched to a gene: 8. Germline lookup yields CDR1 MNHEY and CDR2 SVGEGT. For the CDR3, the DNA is TGTGCCAGCAGGGCTAGGGGGCGAGGAGAGACCCAGTACTTC. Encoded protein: CASRARGRGETQYF.

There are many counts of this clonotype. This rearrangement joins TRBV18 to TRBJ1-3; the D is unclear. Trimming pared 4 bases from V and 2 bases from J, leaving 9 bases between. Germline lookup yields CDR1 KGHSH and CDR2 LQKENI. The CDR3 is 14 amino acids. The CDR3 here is CASSRGSAGNTIYF. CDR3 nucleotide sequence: TGTGCCAGCTCACGAGGGTCGGCTGGAAACACCATATATTTT.

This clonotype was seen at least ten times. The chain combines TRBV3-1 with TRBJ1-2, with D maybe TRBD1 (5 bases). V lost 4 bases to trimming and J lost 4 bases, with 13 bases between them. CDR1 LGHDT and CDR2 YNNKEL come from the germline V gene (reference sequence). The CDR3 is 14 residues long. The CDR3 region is CASSPLGRTYGYTF. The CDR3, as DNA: TGTGCCAGCAGCCCCCTGGGACGAACCTATGGCTACACCTTC. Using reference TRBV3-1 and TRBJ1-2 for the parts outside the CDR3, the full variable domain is DTAVSQTPKYLVTQMGNDKSIKCEQNLGHDTMYWYKQDSKKFLKIMFSYNNKELIINETVPNRFSPKSPDKAHLNLHINSLELGDSAVYFCASSPLGRTYGYTFGSGTRLTVV.

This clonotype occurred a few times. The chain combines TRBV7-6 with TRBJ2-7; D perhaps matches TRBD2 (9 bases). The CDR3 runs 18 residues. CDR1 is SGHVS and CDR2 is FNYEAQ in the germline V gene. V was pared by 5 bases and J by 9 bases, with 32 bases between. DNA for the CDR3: TGTGCCAGCAGCACAGGACAGGGAAGGGTAGCGGGAGAAGTGGTGCAGTACTTC. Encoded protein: CASSTGQGRVAGEVVQYF.

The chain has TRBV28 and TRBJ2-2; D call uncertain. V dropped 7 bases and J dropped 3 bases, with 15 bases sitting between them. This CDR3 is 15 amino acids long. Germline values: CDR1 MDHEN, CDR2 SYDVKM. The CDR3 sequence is CASKPAGRDTGELFF. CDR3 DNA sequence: TGTGCCAGCAAACCGGCAGGTCGGGACACCGGGGAGCTGTTTTTT.

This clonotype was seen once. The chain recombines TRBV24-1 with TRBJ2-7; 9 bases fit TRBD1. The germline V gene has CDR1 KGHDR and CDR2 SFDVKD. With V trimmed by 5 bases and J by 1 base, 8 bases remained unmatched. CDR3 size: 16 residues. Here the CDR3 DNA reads TGTGCCACCAGTGGAATAGGGACAGGGAGATCCTACGAGCAGTACTTC. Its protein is CATSGIGTGRSYEQYF.

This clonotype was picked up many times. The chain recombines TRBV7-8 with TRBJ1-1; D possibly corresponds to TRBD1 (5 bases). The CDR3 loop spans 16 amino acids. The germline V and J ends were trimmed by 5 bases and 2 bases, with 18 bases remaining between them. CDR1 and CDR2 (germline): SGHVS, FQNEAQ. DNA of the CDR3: TGTGCCAGCAGCCCGGTCCCCACGGGGGTTAACACTGAAGCTTTCTTT. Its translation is CASSPVPTGVNTEAFF.

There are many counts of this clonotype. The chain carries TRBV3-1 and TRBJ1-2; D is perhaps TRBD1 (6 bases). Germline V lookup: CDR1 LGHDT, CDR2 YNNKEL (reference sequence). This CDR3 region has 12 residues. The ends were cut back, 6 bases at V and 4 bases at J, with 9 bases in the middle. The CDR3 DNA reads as TGTGCCAGCAGATCGGACAGCTATGGCTACACCTTC. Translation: CASRSDSYGYTF.

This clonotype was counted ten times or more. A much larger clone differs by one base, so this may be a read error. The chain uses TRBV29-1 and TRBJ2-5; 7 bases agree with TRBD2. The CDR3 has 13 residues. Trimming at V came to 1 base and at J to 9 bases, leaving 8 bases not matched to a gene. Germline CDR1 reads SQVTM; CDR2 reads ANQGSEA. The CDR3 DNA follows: TGCAGCGTTGAAGCTCCCAGCGGGGTGGCCCAGTACTTC. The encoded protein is CSVEAPSGVAQYF.

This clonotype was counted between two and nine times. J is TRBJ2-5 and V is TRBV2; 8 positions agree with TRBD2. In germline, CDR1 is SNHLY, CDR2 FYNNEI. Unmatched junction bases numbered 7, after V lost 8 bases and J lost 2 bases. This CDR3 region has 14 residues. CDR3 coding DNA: TGTGCCAGCCGCCTAGCGGGCCTGCAAGAGACCCAGTACTTC. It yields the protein CASRLAGLQETQYF.

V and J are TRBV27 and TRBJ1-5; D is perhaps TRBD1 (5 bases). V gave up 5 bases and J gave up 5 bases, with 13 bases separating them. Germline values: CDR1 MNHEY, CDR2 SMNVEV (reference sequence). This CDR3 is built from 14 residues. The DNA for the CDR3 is TGTGCCAGCAGTCCTCAGGGAAACGATCAGCCCCAGCATTTT. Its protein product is CASSPQGNDQPQHF.

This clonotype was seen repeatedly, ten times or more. The CDR3 protein is CSVEGQAYEQYF. In DNA form, the CDR3 reads TGCAGCGTTGAAGGTCAGGCCTACGAGCAGTACTTC. The rearrangement links TRBV29-1 to TRBJ2-7; D uncertain. This CDR3 has 12 residues. CDR1 is SQVTM, CDR2 ANQGSEA, per germline. V dropped 1 base and J dropped 2 bases, with 6 bases sitting between them.

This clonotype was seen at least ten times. The CDR3, as DNA: TGTGCCAGCAGTTCCGACGTTAGGACAGTCTATGGCTACACCTTC. This sequence encodes CASSSDVRTVYGYTF. The V and J genes are TRBV6-5 and TRBJ1-2, with D perhaps matching TRBD1 (6 bases). CDR3 length: 15 amino acids. Germline assignment: CDR1 MNHEY and CDR2 SVGAGI. Trimming stripped 4 bases from V and 4 bases from J, with 16 bases between.

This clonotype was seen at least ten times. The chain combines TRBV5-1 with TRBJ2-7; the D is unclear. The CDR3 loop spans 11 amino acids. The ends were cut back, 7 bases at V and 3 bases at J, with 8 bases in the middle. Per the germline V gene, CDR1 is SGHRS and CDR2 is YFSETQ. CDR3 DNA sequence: TGCGCCAGCCGGCGGAGCTACGAGCAGTACTTC. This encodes CASRRSYEQYF. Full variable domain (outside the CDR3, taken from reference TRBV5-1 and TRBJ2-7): KAGVTQTPRYLIKTRGQQVTLSCSPISGHRSVSWYQQTPGQGLQFLFEYFSETQRNKGNFPGRFSGRQFSNSRSEMNVSTLELGDSALYLCASRRSYEQYFGPGTRLTVT.

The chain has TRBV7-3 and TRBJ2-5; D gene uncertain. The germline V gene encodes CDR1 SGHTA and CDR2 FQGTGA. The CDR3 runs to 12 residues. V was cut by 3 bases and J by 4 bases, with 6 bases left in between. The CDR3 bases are TGTGCCAGCAGCTTCTTACCAGAGACCCAGTACTTC. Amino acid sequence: CASSFLPETQYF.

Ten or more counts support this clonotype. The CDR3 nucleotides are TGTGCCAGCAGCCACGGGGACACTGAAGCTTTCTTT. This codes for CASSHGDTEAFF. The chain uses TRBV7-9 and TRBJ1-1; D is ambiguous. The CDR3 is made up of 12 amino acids. Deletions cut 5 bases from V and 3 bases from J, with 7 bases between. Looked up from germline, CDR1 is SEHNR and CDR2 is FQNEAQ (reference sequence).

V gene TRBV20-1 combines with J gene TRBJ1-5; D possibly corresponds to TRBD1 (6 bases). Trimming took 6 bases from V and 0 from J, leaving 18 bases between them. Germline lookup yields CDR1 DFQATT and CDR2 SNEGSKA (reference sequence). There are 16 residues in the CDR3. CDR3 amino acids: CSARGPGENSNQPQHF. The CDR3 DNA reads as TGCAGTGCCAGGGGCCCCGGGGAAAATAGCAATCAGCCCCAGCATTTT.

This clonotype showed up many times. CDR3 residues: CASSLGQGYSPLHF. The CDR3 DNA sequence: TGTGCCAGCAGTTTGGGTCAGGGGTATTCACCCCTCCACTTT. The gene calls are TRBV28 and TRBJ1-6; the D gene is possibly TRBD1 (6 bases). Between the trimmed V and J ends, which lost 3 bases and 8 bases, there was a span of 11 bases. There are 14 residues in the CDR3. Germline CDR1 MDHEN, CDR2 SYDVKM. Supplemented by reference TRBV28 and TRBJ1-6, the full variable domain reads DVKVTQSSRYLVKRTGEKVFLECVQDMDHENMFWYRQDPGLGLRLIYFSYDVKMKEKGDIPEGYSVSREKKERFSLILESASTNQTSMYLCASSLGQGYSPLHFGNGTRLTVT.